The next 25 T cell receptor beta chains were all read from a single sample in a study of spatial heterogeneity in lung cancer (dated by TCRdb to between 2018 and 2021). Reading the label with the study, this specimen's time point is: sample taken at primary tumor resection. For TCR sequencing, whole RNA was extracted from tumor and nontumor lung tissue, or from cryopreserved PBMC samples, and no cell sorting was done. Preparation of the library involved 5' RACE. Instrument used: NextSeq 500. TCRdb took the public reads, trimmed them with fastp at Q25, ran MiXCR for clone calling and kept in-frame beta chains. CDR3 protein sequences are deduplicated, and each keeps its most common genes and DNA. In all, the sample holds roughly 21,000 distinct CDR3 sequences, and 3% to 3.5% of those were seen once. The ten most abundant clones make up roughly 26% of the sample. The material was PBMCs, obtained at surgery. These receptor sequences come from a female donor with early-stage non-small cell lung cancer.

This clonotype was counted a few times. The rearrangement joins TRBV12-5 to TRBJ2-6, with 8 bases identical to TRBD1. CDR1 is LGHNT, CDR2 FRNRAP, per germline. CDR3 size: 20 residues. V was clipped by 4 bases and J by 0 bases; unmatched bases: 14. CDR3 sequence: CASGSILWTGKNSGANVLTF. The CDR3 DNA reads as TGTGCTAGTGGTTCCATCCTTTGGACAGGGAAAAACTCTGGGGCCAACGTCCTGACTTTC.

This clonotype was seen ten or more times. The V gene is TRBV20-1, the J gene TRBJ2-3; 11 bases align to TRBD2. The CDR3 covers 16 residues. Trimming cost V 3 bases and J 0 bases; bases outside gene matches: 5. CDR1 is DFQATT and CDR2 is SNEGSKA in the germline V gene (reference sequence). CDR3 residues: CSARGTSGRSTDTQYF. The CDR3 nucleotides read TGCAGTGCTAGGGGAACTAGCGGGAGAAGCACAGATACGCAGTATTTT.

This clonotype was observed many times. The chain has TRBV27 and TRBJ2-7; 11 bases align to TRBD1. After removal of 3 bases from V and 5 bases from J, the junction contained 6 bases not matched to a gene. Germline CDR1 and CDR2: MNHEY and SMNVEV (reference sequence). CDR3 length equals 15 residues. CDR3 DNA sequence: TGTGCCAGCAGTTTCCCGGGACAGGGGGTAGACGAGCAGTACTTC. Its translation is CASSFPGQGVDEQYF.

This clonotype was seen many times. CDR3 nucleotides: TGTGCCAGCAGTTTAACACGTGGAGAGCCGAACACCGGGGAGCTGTTTTTT. Amino acid sequence: CASSLTRGEPNTGELFF. The chain joins TRBV28 to TRBJ2-2; D unresolved. CDR3 size: 17 residues. The germline V gene has CDR1 MDHEN and CDR2 SYDVKM. V was clipped by 2 bases and J by 0 bases, with 13 bases between them.

Ten or more counts support this clonotype. V usage is TRBV18 and J usage is TRBJ1-6; the D gene is possibly TRBD1 (6 bases). The CDR3 consists of 15 residues. Germline V CDR1 and CDR2: KGHSH, LQKENI. CDR3 residues: CACSRGTPDNSPLHF. The CDR3 DNA sequence: TGTGCGTGCTCCCGCGGGACACCGGATAATTCACCCCTCCACTTT.

The table lists this clonotype with many counts. The chain combines TRBV21-1 with TRBJ2-5; the listed D gene, TRBD1, was not tested against the DNA. TRBV21-1 is a documented pseudogene. CDR3 length equals 16 residues. CDR3 residues: CASSNRDSAAQETQYF. The CDR3 DNA is TGTGCCAGCAGCAACAGGGACAGTGCGGCCCAAGAGACCCAGTACTTC.

This clonotype was found many times. J is TRBJ2-1 and V is TRBV29-1; 10 bases line up with TRBD2. The germline gives CDR1 SQVTM, CDR2 ANQGSEA. This CDR3 is built from 16 residues. The trim removed 1 base at V and 2 bases at J, leaving 5 bases unmatched. The CDR3 DNA follows: TGCAGCGTTGAAGGGTCTAGCGGGAGCGCCTACAATGAGCAGTTCTTC. This encodes CSVEGSSGSAYNEQFF.

There are many counts of this clonotype. The V and J genes are TRBV20-1 and TRBJ1-5, with D unclear. CDR1 DFQATT and CDR2 SNEGSKA come from the germline V gene (reference sequence). V was cut by 2 bases and J by 0 bases, with 5 bases left in between. The CDR3 loop spans 13 amino acids. The CDR3 here is CSARINSNQPQHF. Here the CDR3 DNA reads TGCAGTGCTAGAATAAATAGCAATCAGCCCCAGCATTTT.

CDR3 sequence reads: CASRRQPGANYGYTF. CDR3 DNA sequence: TGTGCCAGCAGACGACAGCCCGGGGCCAACTATGGCTACACCTTC. The J gene is TRBJ1-2, the V gene TRBV6-5; D may be TRBD1 (5 bases). Trimming left V 6 bases short and J 2 bases short, with 16 bases between. This CDR3 is built from 15 residues. Germline loops: CDR1 MNHEY, CDR2 SVGAGI.

The table lists this clonotype with many counts. The J gene is TRBJ2-7, the V gene TRBV27; D not certain. The germline V gene encodes CDR1 MNHEY and CDR2 SMNVEV (reference sequence). This CDR3 has 12 residues. V was trimmed by 1 base and J by 6 bases, leaving 7 bases between them. The CDR3 spells CASSLLGREQYF. Here the CDR3 DNA reads TGTGCCAGCAGTTTATTAGGGCGCGAGCAGTACTTC.

This clonotype was observed many times. The chain combines TRBV5-1 with TRBJ1-3; the D is unclear. V was clipped by 0 bases and J by 0 bases, with 10 bases between them. This CDR3 spans 16 amino acids. Germline values: CDR1 SGHRS, CDR2 YFSETQ. Written as DNA, the CDR3 is TGCGCCAGCAGCTTGGTGGGTCCACCCTCTGGAAACACCATATATTTT. Amino acids: CASSLVGPPSGNTIYF. Variable domain in full (rest from reference TRBV5-1 and TRBJ1-3): KAGVTQTPRYLIKTRGQQVTLSCSPISGHRSVSWYQQTPGQGLQFLFEYFSETQRNKGNFPGRFSGRQFSNSRSEMNVSTLELGDSALYLCASSLVGPPSGNTIYFGEGSWLTVV.

At least ten counts were recorded for this clonotype. The chain combines TRBV29-1 with TRBJ2-7; 9 bases fit TRBD2. Per germline, CDR1 SQVTM and CDR2 ANQGSEA. Germline trimming cut 8 bases from V and 4 bases from J; bases unmatched to any gene: 15. CDR3 length: 15 amino acids. The CDR3 nucleotides are TGCAGCATCTACGGGGCTAGCGGGACGGGATACGAGCAGTACTTC. Encoded protein: CSIYGASGTGYEQYF.

This clonotype was counted ten times or more. The V call is TRBV11-2, the J call TRBJ2-4, with D perhaps TRBD1 (6 bases). CDR1 and CDR2 from the germline V gene are SGHAT and FQNNGV. The CDR3 consists of 14 residues. Trimming pared 6 bases from V and 1 base from J, leaving 10 bases between. The CDR3: CASRQTGAKNIQYF. For the CDR3, the DNA is TGTGCCAGCAGACAGACAGGTGCCAAAAACATTCAGTACTTC. Together with reference TRBV11-2 and TRBJ2-4, the CDR3 gives the full variable domain: EAGVAQSPRYKIIEKRQSVAFWCNPISGHATLYWYQQILGQGPKLLIQFQNNGVVDDSQLPKDRFSAERLKGVDSTLKIQPAKLEDSAVYLCASRQTGAKNIQYFGAGTRLSVL.

This clonotype appeared many times. V and J are TRBV20-1 and TRBJ1-1; no reliable D call. Trimming left V 0 bases short and J 1 base short, with 15 bases between. The CDR3 covers 16 residues. Germline V gives CDR1 DFQATT, CDR2 SNEGSKA (reference sequence). The CDR3 DNA sequence: TGCAGTGCTAGAGATATAAGCCATAGTTGGAACACTGAAGCTTTCTTT. Protein sequence: CSARDISHSWNTEAFF.

This clonotype has only a few counts. V gene TRBV19 combines with J gene TRBJ2-1; TRBD1 agrees at 9 bases. This CDR3 has 15 amino acids. Germline V gene lookup returns CDR1 LNHDA and CDR2 SQIVND (reference sequence). J lost 3 bases, V lost 5 bases, and 5 bases had no gene match. CDR3 nucleotide sequence: TGTGCCAGTAGTCCCGGGACAGGGTTCTACAATGAGCAGTTCTTC. Translation gives CASSPGTGFYNEQFF.

This clonotype was counted ten times or more. The chain combines TRBV24-1 with TRBJ2-3, with a tentative D call TRBD2 (6 bases). This CDR3 comprises 13 residues. Germline-derived CDR1 and CDR2 are KGHDR and SFDVKD. Trimming pared 2 bases from V and 5 bases from J, leaving 7 bases between. CDR3 DNA: TGTGCCACCAGTGATTCGGGACTAGATACGCAGTATTTT. Translation: CATSDSGLDTQYF.

The CDR3 DNA sequence: TGTGCCAGCAGCCAAGGTCCGGGGAGGGATTCACCCCTCCACTTT. This sequence encodes CASSQGPGRDSPLHF. This chain joins TRBV3-1 and TRBJ1-6; D remains unclear. The CDR3 has 15 residues. V lost 1 base and J 8 bases, leaving 12 bases between the germline ends. CDR1 is LGHDT and CDR2 is YNNKEL in the germline V gene (reference sequence).

This clonotype was picked up many times. The rearrangement links TRBV5-1 to TRBJ2-3; D possibly uses TRBD1 or TRBD2 (7 bases each). CDR1 is SGHRS, CDR2 YFSETQ, per germline. V was shortened by 4 bases and J by 1 base, with 16 bases between the two germline ends. This CDR3 is built from 16 residues. The CDR3 is CASSAGLTGGTDTQYF. The CDR3 nucleotides are TGCGCCAGCAGCGCGGGACTAACAGGGGGCACAGATACGCAGTATTTT.

This clonotype was recorded at least ten times. The chain employs TRBV27 and TRBJ2-2; no firm D call. Per the germline V gene, CDR1 is MNHEY and CDR2 is SMNVEV (reference sequence). Trimming shortened V by 7 bases and J by 4 bases, and 7 bases separated the two germline ends. This CDR3 has 12 amino acids. The CDR3 reads CASKIFTGELFF. In DNA form, the CDR3 reads TGTGCCAGCAAAATTTTCACCGGGGAGCTGTTTTTT.

This clonotype was observed a few times. J is TRBJ2-2 and V is TRBV6-2 or TRBV6-3, with a possible D match to TRBD1 (6 bases). V lost 3 bases and J 4 bases, leaving 9 bases between the germline ends. Germline CDR1 MNHEY, CDR2 SVGEGT. This CDR3 spans 14 amino acids. The CDR3 DNA follows: TGTGCCAGCAGTTATTCGGACAGCACCGGGGAGCTGTTTTTT. Translation gives CASSYSDSTGELFF.

This clonotype was detected a few times. The rearrangement links TRBV5-4 to TRBJ2-2; 9 nucleotides line up with TRBD2. The CDR3 loop spans 18 amino acids. After removal of 3 bases from V and 4 bases from J, the junction contained 13 bases not matched to a gene. Germline CDR1 and CDR2: SGHNT and YYREEE (reference sequence). CDR3 bases: TGTGCCAGCAGCTCTGGACGGGTGCGGGAGGGCGGCACCGGGGAGCTGTTTTTT. Translation: CASSSGRVREGGTGELFF.

This clonotype was counted at least ten times. DNA of the CDR3: TGTGCCAGCAGCGTAGTAGGGGAGCGGAATGAAAAACTGTTTTTT. Amino acid sequence: CASSVVGERNEKLFF. This chain joins TRBV9 and TRBJ1-4, with D perhaps matching TRBD1 (5 bases). This CDR3 region has 15 residues. CDR1 and CDR2 (germline): SGDLS, YYNGEE. V dropped 0 bases and J dropped 5 bases, with 11 bases sitting between them.

The table lists this clonotype with a few counts. The conserved closing phenylalanine or tryptophan is absent in this CDR3, likely reflecting a read error. The chain couples TRBV10-2 to TRBJ2-3; 11 bases fit TRBD2. CDR1 is WSHSY, CDR2 SAAADI, per germline. Germline trimming cut 4 bases from V and 2 bases from J; bases unmatched to any gene: 17. The CDR3 totals 20 residues. The CDR3 region has the DNA TGCGCCAGCAGTGCCGGTACTAGCGGGAGTTGGCGTGATAACACAGATACGCAGTATTCT. Its translation: CASSAGTSGSWRDNTDTQYS.

This clonotype was picked up many times. J is TRBJ2-1 and V is TRBV10-3; TRBD2 aligns across 13 bases. Germline CDR1 ENHRY, CDR2 SYGVKD. V shed 6 bases and J 6 bases; nucleotides not matched to a gene: 8. CDR3 length: 16 residues. The CDR3: CAISPPTSGRFNEQFF. The CDR3 DNA reads TGTGCCATCAGCCCGCCGACTAGCGGGAGGTTCAATGAGCAGTTCTTC.

This clonotype was recorded many times. J is TRBJ2-4 and V is TRBV20-1; D not resolved. The CDR3 runs to 12 residues. Germline-derived CDR1 and CDR2 are DFQATT and SNEGSKA (reference sequence). V dropped 4 bases and J dropped 9 bases, with 13 bases sitting between them. DNA for the CDR3: TGCAGTGCTATAAAAGGATCTGGCATTCAGTACTTC. This sequence encodes CSAIKGSGIQYF.